This TCR beta chain appears in the sequencing data of a study of human T cells and chemical hapten exposure. Indicated time point: patch test 1, 2 weeks after DPC sensitization. This sample's treatment: therapeutic diphenylcyclopropenone sensitization with weekly scalp DPC. The study enrolled 18 to 70-year-old alopecia patients suitable for DPC. This clonotype has ten or more counts. J was trimmed by 5 bases and V by 6 bases; bases with no gene match: 8. From germline, CDR1 is DFQATT and CDR2 SNEGSKA (reference sequence). The CDR3 sequence is 13 residues long. Per the study methods: Ranging from roughly 23,224 to 700,000, TCR counts per sample had a median value of around 94,000. TCRdb called the RACE reads again in MiXCR, with one record for every CDR3 protein. The V and J calls reflect TCRdb's pipeline rather than the authors' work. The sample has around 340,000 distinct CDR3 sequences; 5.5% to 8% are singletons.

The chain links TRBV20-1 to TRBJ1-1; 8 nucleotides align to TRBD1. The sequencing used whole blood, collected in connection with sensitization to the hapten diphenylcyclopropenone (DPC). The receptor's source is a woman under 30 with alopecia areata. Some clones in this sample may be carry-over from other donors' samples. The CDR3 reads CSAPRQGRTEAFF. CDR3 in DNA: TGCAGTGCCCCCCGACAGGGGAGGACTGAAGCTTTCTTT.